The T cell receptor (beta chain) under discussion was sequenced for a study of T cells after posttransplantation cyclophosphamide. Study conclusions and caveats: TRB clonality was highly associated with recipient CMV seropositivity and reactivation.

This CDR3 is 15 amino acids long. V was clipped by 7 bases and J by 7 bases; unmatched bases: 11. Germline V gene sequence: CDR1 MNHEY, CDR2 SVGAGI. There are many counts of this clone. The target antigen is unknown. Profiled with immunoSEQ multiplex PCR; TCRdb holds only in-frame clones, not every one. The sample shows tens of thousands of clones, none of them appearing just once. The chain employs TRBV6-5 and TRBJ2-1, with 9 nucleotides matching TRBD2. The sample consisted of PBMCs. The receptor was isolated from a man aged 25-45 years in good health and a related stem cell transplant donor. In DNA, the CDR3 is TGTGCCAGCACCCCCCAGGCGGGGGGGCGAAATGAGCAGTTCTTC. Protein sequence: CASTPQAGGRNEQFF.